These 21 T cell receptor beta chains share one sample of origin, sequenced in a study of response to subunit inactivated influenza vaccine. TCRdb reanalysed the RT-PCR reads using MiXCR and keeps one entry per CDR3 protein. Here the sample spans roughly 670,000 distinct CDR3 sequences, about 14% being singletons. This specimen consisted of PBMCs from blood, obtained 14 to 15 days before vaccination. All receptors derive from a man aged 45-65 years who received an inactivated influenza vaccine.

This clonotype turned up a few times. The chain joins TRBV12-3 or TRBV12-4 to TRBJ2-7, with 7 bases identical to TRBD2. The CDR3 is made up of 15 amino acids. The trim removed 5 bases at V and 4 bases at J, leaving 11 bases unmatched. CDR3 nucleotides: TGTGCCAGCAGTCCCCCGGGGAGGGCCAATTACGAGCAGTACTTC. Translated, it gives CASSPPGRANYEQYF.

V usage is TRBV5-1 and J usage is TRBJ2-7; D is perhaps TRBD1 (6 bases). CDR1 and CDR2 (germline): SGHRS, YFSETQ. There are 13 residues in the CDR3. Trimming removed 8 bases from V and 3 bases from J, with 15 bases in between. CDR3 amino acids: CARSPDRVYEQYF. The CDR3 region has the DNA TGCGCCAGAAGCCCGGACAGAGTCTACGAGCAGTACTTC. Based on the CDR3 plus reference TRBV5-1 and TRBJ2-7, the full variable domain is KAGVTQTPRYLIKTRGQQVTLSCSPISGHRSVSWYQQTPGQGLQFLFEYFSETQRNKGNFPGRFSGRQFSNSRSEMNVSTLELGDSALYLCARSPDRVYEQYFGPGTRLTVT.

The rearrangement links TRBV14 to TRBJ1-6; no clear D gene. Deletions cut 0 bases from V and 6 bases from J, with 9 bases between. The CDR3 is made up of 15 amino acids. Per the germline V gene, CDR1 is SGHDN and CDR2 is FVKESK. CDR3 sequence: CASSQDRLFNSPLHF. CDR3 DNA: TGTGCCAGCAGCCAAGACCGCCTGTTTAATTCACCCCTCCACTTT.

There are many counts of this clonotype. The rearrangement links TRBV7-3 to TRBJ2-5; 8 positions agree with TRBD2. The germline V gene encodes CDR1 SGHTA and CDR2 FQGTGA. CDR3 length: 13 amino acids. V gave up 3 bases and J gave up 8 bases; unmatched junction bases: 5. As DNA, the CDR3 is TGTGCCAGCAGCTTGACGCGGGAGGAAACCCAGTACTTC. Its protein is CASSLTREETQYF.

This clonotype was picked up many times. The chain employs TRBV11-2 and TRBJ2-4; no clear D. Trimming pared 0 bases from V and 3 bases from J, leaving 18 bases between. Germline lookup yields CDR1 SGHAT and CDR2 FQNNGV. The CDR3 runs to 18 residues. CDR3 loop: CASSLDQWQDPVKNIQYF. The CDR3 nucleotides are TGTGCCAGCAGCTTAGATCAGTGGCAGGATCCGGTCAAAAACATTCAGTACTTC.

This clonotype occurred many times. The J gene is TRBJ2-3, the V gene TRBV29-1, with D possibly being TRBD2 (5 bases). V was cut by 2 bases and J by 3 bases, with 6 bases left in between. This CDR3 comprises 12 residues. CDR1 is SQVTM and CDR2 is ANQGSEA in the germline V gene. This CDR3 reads CSVERDTDTQYF. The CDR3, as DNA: TGCAGCGTTGAACGGGATACAGATACGCAGTATTTT.

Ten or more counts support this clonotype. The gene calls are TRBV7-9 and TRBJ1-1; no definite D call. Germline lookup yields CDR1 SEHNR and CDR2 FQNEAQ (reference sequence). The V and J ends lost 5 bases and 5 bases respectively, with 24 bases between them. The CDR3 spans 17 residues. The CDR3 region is CASSPTVGFWRVTEAFF. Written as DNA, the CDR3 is TGTGCCAGCAGCCCCACAGTCGGGTTTTGGAGGGTAACTGAAGCTTTCTTT.

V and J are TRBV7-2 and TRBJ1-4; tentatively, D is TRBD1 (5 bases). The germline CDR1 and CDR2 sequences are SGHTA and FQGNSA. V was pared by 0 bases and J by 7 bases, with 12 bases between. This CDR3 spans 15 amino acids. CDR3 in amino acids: CASSLAPRGLEKLFF. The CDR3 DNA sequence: TGTGCCAGCAGCTTAGCCCCTCGGGGCCTTGAAAAACTGTTTTTT. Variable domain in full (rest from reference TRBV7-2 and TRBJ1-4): GAGVSQSPSNKVTEKGKDVELRCDPISGHTALYWYRQSLGQGLEFLIYFQGNSAPDKSGLPSDRFSAERTGGSVSTLTIQRTQQEDSAVYLCASSLAPRGLEKLFFGSGTQLSVL.

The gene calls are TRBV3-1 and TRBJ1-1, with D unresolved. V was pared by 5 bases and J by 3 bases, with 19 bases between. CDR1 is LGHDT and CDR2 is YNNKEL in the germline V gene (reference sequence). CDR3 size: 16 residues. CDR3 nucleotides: TGTGCCAGCAGCGCCACGTTTGCTGTAGACGACACTGAAGCTTTCTTT. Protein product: CASSATFAVDDTEAFF.

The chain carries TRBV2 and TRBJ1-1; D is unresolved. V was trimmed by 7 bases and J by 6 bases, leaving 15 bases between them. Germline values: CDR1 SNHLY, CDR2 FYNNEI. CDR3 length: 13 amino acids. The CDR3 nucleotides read TGTGCCAGCAAAGCGGAGGTTGTGTCTGAAGCTTTCTTT. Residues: CASKAEVVSEAFF.

CDR3 bases: TGTGCCAGCAGCACCCTGGGTAGCGGGAGTGAACAAGAGACCCAGTACTTC. Translated: CASSTLGSGSEQETQYF. The J gene is TRBJ2-5, the V gene TRBV7-2; 9 bases agree with TRBD2. CDR3 length equals 17 residues. Trimming cost V 5 bases and J 2 bases; bases outside gene matches: 12. Germline assignment: CDR1 SGHTA and CDR2 FQGNSA.

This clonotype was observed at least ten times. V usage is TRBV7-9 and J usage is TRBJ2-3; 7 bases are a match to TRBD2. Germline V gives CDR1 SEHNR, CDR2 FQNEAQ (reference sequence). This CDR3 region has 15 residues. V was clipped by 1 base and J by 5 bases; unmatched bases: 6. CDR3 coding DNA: TGTGCCAGCAGCTTAGGACTAGCAGTCCTAGATACGCAGTATTTT. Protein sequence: CASSLGLAVLDTQYF.

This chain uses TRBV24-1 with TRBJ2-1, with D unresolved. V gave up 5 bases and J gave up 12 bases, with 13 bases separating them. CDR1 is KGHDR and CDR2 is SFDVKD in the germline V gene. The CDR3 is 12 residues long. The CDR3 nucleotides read TGTGCCACCAGTGTAGGCTCTTGGGGGCAGTTCTTC. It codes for CATSVGSWGQFF.

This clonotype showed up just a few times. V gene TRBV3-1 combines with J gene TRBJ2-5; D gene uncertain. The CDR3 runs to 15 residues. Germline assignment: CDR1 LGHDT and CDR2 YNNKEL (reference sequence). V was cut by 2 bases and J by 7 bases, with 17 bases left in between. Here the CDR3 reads CASSQLGLDSGTQYF. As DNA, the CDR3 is TGTGCCAGCAGCCAATTAGGTCTAGACTCTGGGACCCAGTACTTC.

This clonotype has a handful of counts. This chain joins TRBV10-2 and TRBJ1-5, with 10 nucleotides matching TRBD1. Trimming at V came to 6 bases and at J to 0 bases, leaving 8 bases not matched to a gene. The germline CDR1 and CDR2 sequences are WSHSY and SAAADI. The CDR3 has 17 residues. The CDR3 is CASSDRGLRNSNQPQHF. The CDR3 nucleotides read TGCGCCAGCAGCGACAGGGGGCTGAGAAATAGCAATCAGCCCCAGCATTTT.

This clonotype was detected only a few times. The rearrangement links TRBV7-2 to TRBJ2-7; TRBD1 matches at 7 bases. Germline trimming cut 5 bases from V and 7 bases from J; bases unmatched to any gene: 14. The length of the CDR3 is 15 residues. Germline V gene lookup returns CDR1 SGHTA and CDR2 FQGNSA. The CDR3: CASSPSGTVVREQYF. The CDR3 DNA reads TGTGCCAGCAGCCCATCCGGGACAGTGGTAAGGGAGCAGTACTTC. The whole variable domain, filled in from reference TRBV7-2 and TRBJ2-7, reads GAGVSQSPSNKVTEKGKDVELRCDPISGHTALYWYRQSLGQGLEFLIYFQGNSAPDKSGLPSDRFSAERTGGSVSTLTIQRTQQEDSAVYLCASSPSGTVVREQYFGPGTRLTVT.

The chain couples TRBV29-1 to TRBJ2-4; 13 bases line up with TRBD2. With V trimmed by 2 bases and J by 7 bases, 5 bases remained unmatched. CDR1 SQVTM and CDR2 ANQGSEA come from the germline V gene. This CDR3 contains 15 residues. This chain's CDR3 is CSVESLAGGLNIQYF. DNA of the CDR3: TGCAGCGTTGAATCACTAGCGGGGGGGCTGAACATTCAGTACTTC.

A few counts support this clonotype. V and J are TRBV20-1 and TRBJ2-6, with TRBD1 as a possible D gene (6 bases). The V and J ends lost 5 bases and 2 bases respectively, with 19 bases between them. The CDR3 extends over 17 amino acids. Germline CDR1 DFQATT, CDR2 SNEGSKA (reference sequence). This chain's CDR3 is CSAPRLTGMAGANVLTF. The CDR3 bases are TGCAGTGCTCCAAGGCTTACAGGGATGGCTGGGGCCAACGTCCTGACTTTC.

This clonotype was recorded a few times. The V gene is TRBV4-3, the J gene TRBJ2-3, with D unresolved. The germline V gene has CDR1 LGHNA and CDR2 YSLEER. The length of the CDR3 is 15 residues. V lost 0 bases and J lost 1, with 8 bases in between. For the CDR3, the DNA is TGCGCCAGCAGCCAAGAAGCCCATGGCACAGATACGCAGTATTTT. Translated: CASSQEAHGTDTQYF.

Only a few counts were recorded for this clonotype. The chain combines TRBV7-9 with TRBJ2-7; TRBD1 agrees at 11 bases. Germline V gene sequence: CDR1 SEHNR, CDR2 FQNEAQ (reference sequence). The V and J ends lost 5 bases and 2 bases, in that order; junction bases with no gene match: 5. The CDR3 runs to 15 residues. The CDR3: CASSRDRGTTYEQYF. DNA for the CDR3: TGTGCCAGCAGCCGGGACAGGGGGACCACCTACGAGCAGTACTTC.

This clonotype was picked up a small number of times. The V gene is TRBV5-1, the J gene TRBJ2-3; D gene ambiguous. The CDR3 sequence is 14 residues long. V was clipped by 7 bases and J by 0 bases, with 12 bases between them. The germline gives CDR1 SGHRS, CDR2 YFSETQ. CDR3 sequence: CASRSAGSTDTQYF. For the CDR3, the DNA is TGCGCCAGCCGCTCGGCCGGGAGCACAGATACGCAGTATTTT. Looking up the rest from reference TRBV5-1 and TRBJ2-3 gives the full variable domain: KAGVTQTPRYLIKTRGQQVTLSCSPISGHRSVSWYQQTPGQGLQFLFEYFSETQRNKGNFPGRFSGRQFSNSRSEMNVSTLELGDSALYLCASRSAGSTDTQYFGPGTRLTVL.